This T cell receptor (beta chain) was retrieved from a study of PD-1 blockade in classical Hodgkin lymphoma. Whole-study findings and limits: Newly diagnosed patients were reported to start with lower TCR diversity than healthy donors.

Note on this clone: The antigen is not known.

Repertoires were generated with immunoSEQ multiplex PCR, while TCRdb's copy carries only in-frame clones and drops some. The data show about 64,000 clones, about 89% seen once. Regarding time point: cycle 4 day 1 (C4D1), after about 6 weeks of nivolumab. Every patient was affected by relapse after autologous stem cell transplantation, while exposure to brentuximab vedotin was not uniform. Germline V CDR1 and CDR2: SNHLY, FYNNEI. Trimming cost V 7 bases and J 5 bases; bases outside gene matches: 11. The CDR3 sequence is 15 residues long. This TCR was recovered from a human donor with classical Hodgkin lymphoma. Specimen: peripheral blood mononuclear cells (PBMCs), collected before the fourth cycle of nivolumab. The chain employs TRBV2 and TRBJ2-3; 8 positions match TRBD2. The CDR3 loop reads CASKVTRGGKDTQYF. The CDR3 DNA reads TGTGCCAGCAAGGTGACCCGGGGGGGAAAAGATACGCAGTATTTT.